This T cell receptor (beta chain) was documented in a study of cytomegalovirus exposure and HLA in healthy donors. General study points: Most TCR sequences proved rare, with some public TCRs found in many donors. Presence/absence analyses assumed roughly uniform sequencing depth across donors. Some V segments (TRBV6-2 and TRBV6-3 among them) were excluded as indistinguishable.

Turning to this clone: As yet, its antigen is unknown.

Primers: 60 Vbeta forward and 13 Jbeta reverse. As originally analysed: Among the unique TCR beta chains that a later analysis counted, about 85 million in all, 10 million to 14 million were shared. Profiling relied on immunoSEQ multiplex PCR, and the TCRdb table lists in-frame clones only, not all of them. D and trimming come from the DNA, and the V and J calls and clone size come from that table. The repertoire holds about 140,000 clones, with 70% to 80% as singletons. Germline trimming cut 5 bases from V and 7 bases from J; bases unmatched to any gene: 16. CDR3 length equals 16 residues. Per the germline V gene, CDR1 is GTSNPN and CDR2 is SVGIG (reference sequence).

The sequenced sample consisted of PBMCs. The chain carries TRBV30 and TRBJ2-1; 8 bases line up with TRBD2. This TCR was sampled from a woman aged 45-60 years in good health and CMV-seronegative. The CDR3 DNA reads TGTGCCTGGGAACGGGGGGGCGATATGACGCGGAATGAGCAGTTCTTC. Translation: CAWERGGDMTRNEQFF. Full variable domain (remainder filled in from reference TRBV30 and TRBJ2-1): SQTIHQWPATLVQPVGSPLSLECTVEGTSNPNLYWYRQAAGRGLQLLFYSVGIGQISSEVPQNLSASRPQDRQFILSSKKLLLSDSGFYLCAWERGGDMTRNEQFFGPGTRLTVL.